The 30 T cell receptor beta chains below come from one sample, sequenced in a study of OX40 agonist ivuxolimab in advanced cancers. Only in-frame clones appear in the TCRdb table, and some are missing; sequencing was by immunoSEQ multiplex PCR. The sample contains 75,000 to 80,000 clones, 80% to 90% of which appear only once. Sequenced material: CD4+ or CD8+ T cells sorted from blood, taken in a trial of the OX40 agonist ivuxolimab. Receptor source: an adult with an advanced solid tumor such as melanoma, head and neck, liver or kidney cancer.

The V and J genes are TRBV30 and TRBJ2-3; D unclear. CDR3 length: 13 residues. The germline V gene has CDR1 GTSNPN and CDR2 SVGIG (reference sequence). V gave up 3 bases and J gave up 2 bases, with 9 bases separating them. The CDR3 region is CAWSELSTDTQYF. Here the CDR3 DNA reads TGTGCCTGGAGCGAATTGTCCACAGATACGCAGTATTTT.

V and J are TRBV29-1 and TRBJ2-5; 10 bases agree with TRBD1. The CDR3 runs 13 residues. Germline V gives CDR1 SQVTM, CDR2 ANQGSEA. V shed 4 bases and J 4 bases; nucleotides not matched to a gene: 3. CDR3 protein: CSVVGTGAETQYF. CDR3 nucleotides: TGCAGCGTTGTAGGGACAGGGGCAGAGACCCAGTACTTC.

There are a few counts of this clone. V usage is TRBV5-4 and J usage is TRBJ1-4; D gene ambiguous. The CDR3 has 13 amino acids. Germline V gives CDR1 SGHNT, CDR2 YYREEE (reference sequence). Trimming removed 1 base from V and 10 bases from J, with 11 bases in between. The CDR3 DNA sequence: TGTGCCAGCAGCTTGACCGACGAGACAAAACTGTTTTTT. This translates into CASSLTDETKLFF.

The CDR3 sequence is CASSLPGLAGVTEQYF. The CDR3, as DNA: TGTGCCAGCAGCTTGCCCGGACTAGCGGGAGTCACCGAGCAGTACTTC. The chain uses TRBV5-6 and TRBJ2-7, with 13 bases that match TRBD2. V was pared by 1 base and J by 6 bases, with 7 bases of the junction left unmatched. Germline assignment: CDR1 SGHDT and CDR2 YYEEEE. The CDR3 is made up of 16 amino acids.

This clone was recorded once. The chain uses TRBV2 and TRBJ1-2; D remains unclear. V gave up 7 bases and J gave up 0 bases, with 9 bases separating them. Germline V CDR1 and CDR2: SNHLY, FYNNEI. This CDR3 is built from 13 residues. The CDR3 sequence: CASTRGPNYGYTF. For the CDR3, the DNA is TGTGCCAGCACGCGGGGTCCTAACTATGGCTACACCTTC.

The V and J genes are TRBV19 and TRBJ1-4; tentative D call: TRBD1 (6 bases). V gave up 5 bases and J gave up 7 bases, with 14 bases separating them. The CDR3 loop spans 14 amino acids. Germline values: CDR1 LNHDA, CDR2 SQIVND (reference sequence). The DNA of the CDR3 is TGTGCCAGTAGTCCCCTGGGGGGGGCTGAAAAACTGTTTTTT. It codes for CASSPLGGAEKLFF.

CDR3 amino acids: CASHKAGSSYEQYF. CDR3 in DNA: TGTGCCAGCCACAAGGCGGGGAGCTCCTACGAGCAGTACTTC. J is TRBJ2-7 and V is TRBV27; TRBD2 is a possible D gene (6 bases). Trimming pared 8 bases from V and 0 bases from J, leaving 14 bases between. Germline CDR1 reads MNHEY; CDR2 reads SMNVEV (reference sequence). The CDR3 has 14 residues.

The genes are TRBV29-1 and TRBJ2-5; TRBD2 aligns across 9 bases. Germline-derived CDR1 and CDR2 are SQVTM and ANQGSEA. V lost 4 bases, J lost 3 bases, and 9 bases stayed unmatched. This CDR3 has 15 residues. The CDR3 nucleotides are TGCAGCGTTGGCACGCGACTAGCGGCCAAAGAGACCCAGTACTTC. Its protein product is CSVGTRLAAKETQYF.

The gene calls are TRBV6-1 and TRBJ1-4; a possible D gene is TRBD1 (5 bases). The V end lost 4 bases, the J end lost 8 bases, and 11 bases lay between the germline ends. The CDR3 totals 13 residues. Germline CDR1 reads MNHNS; CDR2 reads SASEGT. In nucleotides, the CDR3 is TGTGCCAGCAGTGGGGGCCTAGGGGAAAAACTGTTTTTT. Residues: CASSGGLGEKLFF.

The gene calls are TRBV5-4 and TRBJ2-1, with 8 bases matching TRBD2. The V segment lost 4 bases and the J segment 0 bases; nucleotides outside the gene matches: 6. The CDR3 extends over 16 amino acids. Germline V gene sequence: CDR1 SGHNT, CDR2 YYREEE (reference sequence). The CDR3, as DNA: TGTGCCAGCAGCGGACCTGCGGGGGGCTCCTACAATGAGCAGTTCTTC. Its translation: CASSGPAGGSYNEQFF.

The CDR3 loop is CGALLSGNTIYF. As DNA, the CDR3 is TGCGGGGCCCTCCTCTCTGGAAACACCATATATTTT. The rearrangement joins TRBV29-1 to TRBJ1-3; possibly TRBD1 for D (5 bases). CDR3 length: 12 amino acids. Germline lookup yields CDR1 SQVTM and CDR2 ANQGSEA.

The chain is built from TRBV2 and TRBJ1-2, with TRBD1 matching over 9 bases. The germline CDR1 and CDR2 sequences are SNHLY and FYNNEI. The CDR3 has 14 amino acids. Unmatched junction bases numbered 7, after V lost 7 bases and J lost 4 bases. The CDR3 bases are TGTGCCAGCACCCGGGACAGGGAAAGCTATGGCTACACCTTC. Residues: CASTRDRESYGYTF.

The CDR3 sequence: CASSQIAGVFEAFF. The CDR3 coding sequence is TGCGCCAGCAGCCAAATTGCCGGCGTCTTTGAAGCTTTCTTT. The V call is TRBV4-1, the J call TRBJ1-1, with D unresolved. The CDR3 extends over 14 amino acids. CDR1 MGHRA and CDR2 YSYEKL come from the germline V gene. Trimming removed 2 bases from V and 7 bases from J, with 14 bases in between.

This rearrangement joins TRBV29-1 to TRBJ2-1; 9 bases align to TRBD2. Per germline, CDR1 SQVTM and CDR2 ANQGSEA. Trimming took 5 bases from V and 7 from J; bases not matched to a gene: 9. CDR3 length equals 14 residues. The DNA of the CDR3 is TGCAGCGTTTTGGGTAGCGGGAGTGGAAATGAGCAGTTCTTC. It codes for CSVLGSGSGNEQFF.

The chain recombines TRBV13 with TRBJ1-2; D is unclear. The CDR3 loop spans 13 amino acids. V was clipped by 5 bases and J by 5 bases, with 12 bases between them. Per the germline V gene, CDR1 is PRHDT and CDR2 is FYEKMQ (reference sequence). CDR3 in DNA: TGTGCCAGCAGCAGCCGTGGGCTGTATGGCTACACCTTC. Its protein product is CASSSRGLYGYTF.

The rearrangement joins TRBV30 to TRBJ1-1, with a possible D match to TRBD1 (5 bases). Germline V lookup: CDR1 GTSNPN, CDR2 SVGIG (reference sequence). CDR3 length: 13 residues. The V and J ends lost 3 bases and 4 bases respectively, with 12 bases between them. The CDR3 DNA is TGTGCCTGGAGCAGGGACCGGGGCACTGAAGCTTTCTTT. Encoded protein: CAWSRDRGTEAFF.

The CDR3 spells CASSQPGTSSTDTQYF. The CDR3 DNA sequence: TGCGCCAGCAGTCAACCCGGGACGTCTAGCACAGATACGCAGTATTTT. The chain links TRBV23-1 to TRBJ2-3; D could derive from TRBD1 or TRBD2 (5 bases each). TRBV23-1 is an ORF; its function is uncertain. V shed 2 bases and J shed 0 bases, with 12 bases lying between them. The CDR3 has 16 residues.

The genes are TRBV2 and TRBJ1-5; D ambiguous. The CDR3 is 13 amino acids. V lost 4 bases and J 5 bases, leaving 9 bases between the germline ends. Germline-derived CDR1 and CDR2 are SNHLY and FYNNEI. In DNA, the CDR3 is TGTGCCAGCAGTGTGGAGCTCCATCAGCCCCAGCATTTT. Translation gives CASSVELHQPQHF.

V gene TRBV5-1 combines with J gene TRBJ1-4; tentative D call: TRBD1 (6 bases). The V and J ends lost 3 bases and 8 bases respectively, with 17 bases between them. This CDR3 has 15 amino acids. Germline V CDR1 and CDR2: SGHRS, YFSETQ. The CDR3 DNA reads as TGCGCCAGCAGCTCAGGAGGGGGAGCCCAGGAAAAACTGTTTTTT. Its protein product is CASSSGGGAQEKLFF.

This clone was detected only a few times. J is TRBJ2-5 and V is TRBV7-9, with TRBD2 matching 9 bases. CDR1 and CDR2 (germline): SEHNR, FQNEAQ (reference sequence). The CDR3 length is 17 residues. Losses at the gene ends were 10 bases for V and 3 bases for J; bases not matched to a gene: 18. The CDR3 loop reads CAILMRGSGGLKETQYF. Here the CDR3 DNA reads TGTGCCATCCTGATGAGGGGTAGCGGGGGACTAAAAGAGACCCAGTACTTC.

This chain connects TRBV5-1 to TRBJ2-7; 11 bases are shared with TRBD1. The V gene's germline CDR1 is SGHRS and CDR2 YFSETQ. The CDR3 sequence is 15 residues long. V shed 0 bases and J 5 bases; nucleotides not matched to a gene: 4. In nucleotides, the CDR3 is TGCGCCAGCAGCTTGGAGGGACAGGGGGTCAACGAGCAGTACTTC. Amino acids: CASSLEGQGVNEQYF. The full variable domain, with the rest looked up from reference TRBV5-1 and TRBJ2-7, is KAGVTQTPRYLIKTRGQQVTLSCSPISGHRSVSWYQQTPGQGLQFLFEYFSETQRNKGNFPGRFSGRQFSNSRSEMNVSTLELGDSALYLCASSLEGQGVNEQYFGPGTRLTVT.

The chain combines TRBV10-1 with TRBJ2-2; no definite D call. Trimming took off 2 bases at V and 8 bases at J, with 6 bases between the two ends. Germline CDR1 and CDR2: WNHNN and SYGVQD (reference sequence). The CDR3 contains 12 residues. The CDR3 DNA reads TGCGCCAGCAGTGAGCTTCGTGGGGAGCTGTTTTTT. This codes for CASSELRGELFF.

The chain couples TRBV30 to TRBJ2-7, with 13 bases that match TRBD2. Germline CDR1 is GTSNPN and CDR2 is SVGIG (reference sequence). This CDR3 is 21 amino acids long. The V and J ends lost 4 bases and 2 bases, in that order; junction bases with no gene match: 23. The CDR3 sequence: CAWTRQGVPGLAGWGAYEQYF. DNA of the CDR3: TGTGCCTGGACTAGACAGGGGGTCCCGGGACTAGCGGGATGGGGAGCCTACGAGCAGTACTTC.

The V and J genes are TRBV5-6 and TRBJ2-7; 9 nucleotides line up with TRBD1. This CDR3 has 15 residues. The germline V gene has CDR1 SGHDT and CDR2 YYEEEE. V lost 0 bases, J lost 7 bases, and 8 bases stayed unmatched. The CDR3 sequence: CASSLAPTGGGEQYF. In DNA form, the CDR3 reads TGTGCCAGCAGCTTGGCCCCCACAGGGGGCGGGGAGCAGTACTTC.

This clone has a handful of counts. The rearrangement joins TRBV29-1 to TRBJ2-1; the D call may be TRBD1 or TRBD2 (5 bases each). This CDR3 has 12 amino acids. CDR1 and CDR2 (germline): SQVTM, ANQGSEA. V lost 2 bases and J 7 bases, leaving 9 bases between the germline ends. DNA of the CDR3: TGCAGCGTTGAATGGGGGAAGAATGAGCAGTTCTTC. Its translation: CSVEWGKNEQFF.

The chain is built from TRBV5-1 and TRBJ1-3; possible D gene TRBD1, 5 bases. Between the trimmed V and J ends, which lost 4 bases and 3 bases, there was a span of 14 bases. This CDR3 comprises 15 residues. Germline values: CDR1 SGHRS, CDR2 YFSETQ. The CDR3 loop is CASSPTGRDGNTIYF. The CDR3 coding sequence is TGCGCCAGCAGCCCCACCGGCAGGGATGGAAACACCATATATTTT.

The chain employs TRBV27 and TRBJ2-5; tentative D call: TRBD1 (6 bases). Germline assignment: CDR1 MNHEY and CDR2 SMNVEV (reference sequence). This CDR3 contains 14 residues. V gave up 3 bases and J gave up 3 bases, with 11 bases separating them. CDR3 region: CASSLLGAKETQYF. In DNA form, the CDR3 reads TGTGCCAGCAGTTTGCTGGGGGCCAAAGAGACCCAGTACTTC.

V is TRBV30 and J is TRBJ1-2; 7 bases match TRBD1. With 5 bases clipped from V and 2 bases from J, the junction kept 5 bases outside the gene matches. The germline V gene encodes CDR1 GTSNPN and CDR2 SVGIG (reference sequence). The CDR3 contains 13 residues. CDR3 DNA: TGTGCCTGGGAGACAGGGCCAAACTATGGCTACACCTTC. Translated: CAWETGPNYGYTF.

CDR3 nucleotide sequence: TGTGCCAGCAGTGAAGAGACAGGGGAGAACACTGAAGCTTTCTTT. This encodes CASSEETGENTEAFF. This chain joins TRBV2 and TRBJ1-1, with TRBD1 matching over 8 bases. The CDR3 spans 15 residues. Germline-derived CDR1 and CDR2 are SNHLY and FYNNEI. The V gene end was trimmed by 1 base and the J gene end by 1 base; junction bases not matched to a gene: 2.

The chain has TRBV28 and TRBJ1-2, with 8 nucleotides matching TRBD1. Germline V gives CDR1 MDHEN, CDR2 SYDVKM. The V segment lost 3 bases and the J segment 8 bases; nucleotides outside the gene matches: 11. The CDR3 is 15 residues long. The CDR3, as DNA: TGTGCCAGCAGTTTTAGGGCCAGGGGGCGAGGCGGCTACACCTTC. It translates to CASSFRARGRGGYTF.